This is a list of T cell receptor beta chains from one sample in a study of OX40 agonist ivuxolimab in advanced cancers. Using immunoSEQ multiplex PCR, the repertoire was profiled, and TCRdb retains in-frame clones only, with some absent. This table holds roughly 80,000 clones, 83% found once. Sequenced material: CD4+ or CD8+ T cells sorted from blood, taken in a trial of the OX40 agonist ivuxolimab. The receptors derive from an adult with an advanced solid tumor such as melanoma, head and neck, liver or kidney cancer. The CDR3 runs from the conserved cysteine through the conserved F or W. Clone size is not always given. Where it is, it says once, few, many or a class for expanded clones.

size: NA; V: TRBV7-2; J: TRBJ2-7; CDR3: CASRPGLAGDEQYF
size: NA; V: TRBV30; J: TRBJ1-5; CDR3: CAWSELVRSQPQHF
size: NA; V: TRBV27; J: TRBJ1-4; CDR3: CASSLSQEGGKLFF
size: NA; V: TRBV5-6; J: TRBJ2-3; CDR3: CASSLEGFDRTDTQYF
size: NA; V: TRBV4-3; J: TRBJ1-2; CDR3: CASSQDAGAGGYTF
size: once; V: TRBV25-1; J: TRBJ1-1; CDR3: CASSHRGTNTEAFF
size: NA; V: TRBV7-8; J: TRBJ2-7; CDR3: CASSLTRETGGYEQYF
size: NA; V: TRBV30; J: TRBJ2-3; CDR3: CACDYLGGGTQYF
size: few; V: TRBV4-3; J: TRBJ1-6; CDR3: CASSQAGHYNSPLHF
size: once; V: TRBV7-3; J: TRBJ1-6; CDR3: CASSSPLHF
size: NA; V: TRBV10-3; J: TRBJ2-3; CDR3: CAISTDTDTQYF
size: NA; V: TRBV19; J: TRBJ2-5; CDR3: CASSPRAGRQETQYF
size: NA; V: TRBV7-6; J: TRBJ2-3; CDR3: CASSWTVTDTQYF
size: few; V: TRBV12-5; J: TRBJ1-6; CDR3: CASGPLGRTDGEGPLHF
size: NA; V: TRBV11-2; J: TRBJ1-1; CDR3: CASSLDLRTGERTEAFF
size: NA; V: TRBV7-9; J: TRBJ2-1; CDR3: CASSLVWNNEQFF